The clone carrying this T cell receptor beta chain was found a few times. The entry originates in a study of T-cell memory formation after mild COVID-19. TCRdb itself ran the 5' RACE reads through MiXCR, one entry per CDR3 protein. The data show around 260,000 distinct CDR3 sequences, 15% to 20% seen once. Germline V lookup: CDR1 MNHEY, CDR2 SVGEGT. The CDR3 spans 16 residues. V trimming: 6 bases; J trimming: 4 bases; junction bases outside the gene matches: 8. Sequenced: PBMCs or a T cell subset sorted from them (not recorded which). The source of this sequence is a man younger than 35 who had mild COVID-19 (a few samples of this study predate the infection). Cell type and time point are not known. The V call is TRBV6-2 or TRBV6-3, the J call TRBJ2-6, with 8 nucleotides matching TRBD1. The CDR3 region is CASSKDRVSGANVLTF. As DNA, the CDR3 is TGTGCCAGCAGCAAGGACAGGGTCTCAGGGGCCAACGTCCTGACTTTC.